Shown below are 4 T cell receptor beta chains from a single sample sequenced in a study of shared clonotypes between healthy human individuals. The repertoire was sequenced with immunoSEQ multiplex PCR; TCRdb's copy has only in-frame clones and lacks some. The sample comprises a few million clones, approximately 92% of which are singletons, and over 0.12% rests with the top ten. The sample comprised naive CD4+ T cells sorted from blood. The subset is: CD45RA+ positively selected. The receptor source for this set is a man in his late teens or twenties in good health.

This sequence joins TRBV30 and TRBJ2-3; D might be TRBD2 (5 bases). The V gene lost 3 bases and the J gene lost 1 base, with 11 bases spanning the gap. The CDR3 loop spans 14 amino acids. The germline V gene encodes CDR1 GTSNPN and CDR2 SVGIG (reference sequence). The CDR3 sequence: CAWRLGSGTDTQYF. The CDR3 region has the DNA TGTGCCTGGAGACTAGGCTCGGGCACAGATACGCAGTATTTT.

In this sample, this clone turned up once. The rearrangement uses TRBV5-1 and TRBJ2-3; 9 bases are a match to TRBD2. The CDR3 runs 15 residues. The V gene end was trimmed by 7 bases and the J gene end by 0 bases; junction bases not matched to a gene: 6. Germline V gene sequence: CDR1 SGHRS, CDR2 YFSETQ. CDR3 loop: CASVRTSGSTDTQYF. The CDR3 DNA reads as TGCGCCAGCGTCCGAACTAGCGGGAGCACAGATACGCAGTATTTT.

The chain carries TRBV28 and TRBJ2-7; no reliable D call. Germline V gene sequence: CDR1 MDHEN, CDR2 SYDVKM. Trimming stripped 6 bases from V and 6 bases from J, with 24 bases between. CDR3 length equals 16 residues. CDR3 nucleotides: TGTGCCAGCAGCCCCCCCGAAGCAGCCTTTGTCTCCGAGCAGTACTTC. Amino acids: CASSPPEAAFVSEQYF.

In this sample, this clone turned up once. The V call is TRBV25-1, the J call TRBJ1-1, with D perhaps matching TRBD1 (6 bases). The CDR3 contains 14 residues. V was trimmed by 1 base and J by 6 bases, leaving 12 bases between them. Per germline, CDR1 MGHDK and CDR2 SYGVNS. The CDR3 reads CASSEFRNRAEAFF. DNA of the CDR3: TGTGCCAGCAGTGAATTCCGTAACAGGGCTGAAGCTTTCTTT.